Below, 18 T cell receptor beta chains from the same sample are listed, as sequenced in a study of shared clonotypes between healthy human individuals. Libraries were prepared by immunoSEQ multiplex PCR; TCRdb keeps only in-frame clonotypes and omits some of them. This sample has 400,000 to 600,000 clones, with about 75% found just once. Sample: PBMCs. These receptors all come from a woman aged 40 to 50 in good health. Some clones in this sample may be carry-over from other donors' samples.

This clone came up a few times. The J gene is TRBJ2-7, the V gene TRBV7-2; maybe TRBD2 (5 bases). The V gene's germline CDR1 is SGHTA and CDR2 FQGNSA. The CDR3 spans 14 residues. Trimming left V 5 bases short and J 2 bases short, with 13 bases between. The CDR3 region is CASSRTRITYEQYF. CDR3 bases: TGTGCCAGCAGCCGAACTAGGATCACCTACGAGCAGTACTTC.

The genes are TRBV7-8 and TRBJ1-3, with D maybe TRBD1 (5 bases). Germline V gene lookup returns CDR1 SGHVS and CDR2 FQNEAQ. V shed 8 bases and J shed 0 bases, with 20 bases lying between them. CDR3 length: 17 residues. DNA for the CDR3: TGTGCCAGCCGACCCAAAGCGGGGCGAAGCTCTGGAAACACCATATATTTT. It codes for CASRPKAGRSSGNTIYF. Full variable domain (rest looked up from reference TRBV7-8 and TRBJ1-3): GAGVSQSPRYKVAKRGQDVALRCDPISGHVSLFWYQQALGQGPEFLTYFQNEAQLDKSGLPSDRFFAERPEGSVSTLKIQRTQQEDSAVYLCASRPKAGRSSGNTIYFGEGSWLTVV.

This clone was seen ten or more times. The chain links TRBV18 to TRBJ2-1, with 7 bases identical to TRBD2. Germline values: CDR1 KGHSH, CDR2 LQKENI. This CDR3 region has 15 residues. Trimming cost V 6 bases and J 3 bases; bases outside gene matches: 8. CDR3 amino acids: CASSEAPGGYNEQFF. In nucleotides, the CDR3 is TGTGCCAGCTCGGAAGCTCCGGGGGGCTACAATGAGCAGTTCTTC. Combining the CDR3 with reference TRBV18 and TRBJ2-1 gives the whole variable domain NAGVMQNPRHLVRRRGQEARLRCSPMKGHSHVYWYRQLPEEGLKFMVYLQKENIIDESGMPKERFSAEFPKEGPSILRIQQVVRGDSAAYFCASSEAPGGYNEQFFGPGTRLTVL.

The chain recombines TRBV27 with TRBJ2-7; TRBD1 agrees at 7 bases. Trimming took 6 bases from V and 1 from J; bases not matched to a gene: 3. Germline CDR1 reads MNHEY; CDR2 reads SMNVEV (reference sequence). The CDR3 extends over 13 amino acids. The CDR3 loop is CASRPGGSYEQYF. CDR3 coding DNA: TGTGCCAGCAGGCCAGGGGGATCCTACGAGCAGTACTTC.

This sequence joins TRBV19 and TRBJ1-1; maybe TRBD1 (5 bases). The V gene's germline CDR1 is LNHDA and CDR2 SQIVND (reference sequence). The CDR3 length is 14 residues. Trimming cost V 5 bases and J 1 base, with 11 bases left between them. This CDR3 reads CASSVQATNTEAFF. CDR3 nucleotides: TGTGCCAGTAGTGTACAGGCGACGAACACTGAAGCTTTCTTT.

The V call is TRBV6-5, the J call TRBJ1-2; D uncertain. Germline V CDR1 and CDR2: MNHEY, SVGAGI. Trimming cost V 2 bases and J 0 bases, with 10 bases left between them. CDR3 size: 15 residues. CDR3 region: CASSYPDGPNYGYTF. As DNA, the CDR3 is TGTGCCAGCAGTTACCCGGACGGGCCTAACTATGGCTACACCTTC.

V and J are TRBV28 and TRBJ2-4; 7 bases are a match to TRBD2. Germline CDR1 and CDR2: MDHEN and SYDVKM. This CDR3 spans 16 amino acids. Losses at the gene ends were 3 bases for V and 8 bases for J; bases not matched to a gene: 13. The CDR3 is CASSFPLREYLHIQYF. The CDR3 DNA is TGTGCCAGCAGTTTTCCCCTGCGGGAGTATCTCCACATTCAGTACTTC.

This clone is a singleton in its sample. It is likely a read error: a sequence one base away is far more abundant. The same CDR3 can be traced to other DNA sequences in this sample. This rearrangement joins TRBV4-1 to TRBJ2-5; D unclear. Germline CDR1 reads MGHRA; CDR2 reads YSYEKL. This CDR3 has 13 amino acids. Trimming left V 1 base short and J 2 bases short, with 5 bases between. This CDR3 reads CASSQGQQETQYF. The CDR3 region has the DNA TGCGCCAGCAGCCAAGGGCAACAAGAGACCCAGTACTTC.

This chain joins TRBV28 and TRBJ1-5; no clear D. The CDR3 spans 14 residues. Germline V gene data show CDR1 as MDHEN and CDR2 as SYDVKM. Trimming took 7 bases from V and 2 from J, leaving 12 bases between them. Here the CDR3 DNA reads TGTGCCAGCACCCTACCCGGGGGCAATCAGCCCCAGCATTTT. This codes for CASTLPGGNQPQHF. Full variable domain (outside the CDR3, taken from reference TRBV28 and TRBJ1-5): DVKVTQSSRYLVKRTGEKVFLECVQDMDHENMFWYRQDPGLGLRLIYFSYDVKMKEKGDIPEGYSVSREKKERFSLILESASTNQTSMYLCASTLPGGNQPQHFGDGTRLSIL.

V and J are TRBV29-1 and TRBJ2-1; 11 nucleotides line up with TRBD2. Germline CDR1 reads SQVTM; CDR2 reads ANQGSEA. CDR3 length: 13 amino acids. The V and J ends lost 5 bases and 8 bases, in that order; junction bases with no gene match: 5. The CDR3 sequence: CSVSTSGIHEQFF. The DNA for the CDR3 is TGCAGCGTTTCGACTAGCGGGATCCATGAGCAGTTCTTC.

The sample holds a few counts of this clone. The chain uses TRBV7-9 and TRBJ2-7; tentative D call: TRBD2 (5 bases). There are 14 residues in the CDR3. CDR1 and CDR2 from the germline V gene are SEHNR and FQNEAQ (reference sequence). Between the trimmed V and J ends, which lost 0 bases and 5 bases, there was a span of 11 bases. The DNA of the CDR3 is TGTGCCAGCAGCTTAGCGGACTTGGAGGACGAGCAGTACTTC. It translates to CASSLADLEDEQYF.

The V and J genes are TRBV4-1 and TRBJ1-5, with D perhaps matching TRBD1 (5 bases). Germline assignment: CDR1 MGHRA and CDR2 YSYEKL. V was clipped by 1 base and J by 7 bases, with 11 bases between them. The CDR3 is made up of 14 amino acids. CDR3 in amino acids: CASSQGREGQPQHF. Here the CDR3 DNA reads TGCGCCAGCAGCCAAGGTCGTGAGGGGCAGCCCCAGCATTTT.

The J gene is TRBJ2-1, the V gene TRBV19, with 9 bases aligning to TRBD2. The V gene end was trimmed by 5 bases and the J gene end by 2 bases; junction bases not matched to a gene: 7. Germline lookup yields CDR1 LNHDA and CDR2 SQIVND (reference sequence). The CDR3 contains 16 residues. CDR3 in DNA: TGTGCCAGTAGTGGAATAGCGGGAGCTGCCTACAATGAGCAGTTCTTC. Amino acids: CASSGIAGAAYNEQFF.

The chain recombines TRBV9 with TRBJ2-2; D might be TRBD1 (5 bases). CDR1 is SGDLS, CDR2 YYNGEE, per germline. V was cut by 4 bases and J by 2 bases, with 12 bases left in between. The CDR3 extends over 15 amino acids. The chain's CDR3 is CASSSGHSNTGELFF. In DNA form, the CDR3 reads TGTGCCAGCAGCTCTGGACATTCAAACACCGGGGAGCTGTTTTTT.

This clone was detected a few times. The CDR3 DNA reads TGTGCCAGCACCTACGATTCACTTCAGGCGTTTAGTTTAAAGGTCTACGAGCAGTACTTC. Its translation: CASTYDSLQAFSLKVYEQYF. The V gene is TRBV6-8, the J gene TRBJ2-7; D remains ambiguous. Per germline, CDR1 MNHGY and CDR2 SAAAGT. The CDR3 has 20 residues. V lost 7 bases and J lost 3, with 34 bases in between.

The rearrangement joins TRBV27 to TRBJ2-3; TRBD1 agrees at 8 bases. V dropped 6 bases and J dropped 5; count of bases not matched to a gene: 7. The CDR3 has 14 amino acids. CDR1 is MNHEY and CDR2 is SMNVEV in the germline V gene (reference sequence). This chain's CDR3 is CASSPQTGVDTQYF. The CDR3 bases are TGTGCCAGCAGCCCACAGACAGGGGTAGATACGCAGTATTTT.

This clone was counted only a few times. The genes are TRBV30 and TRBJ2-1; D is ambiguous. The length of the CDR3 is 13 residues. Per the germline V gene, CDR1 is GTSNPN and CDR2 is SVGIG (reference sequence). Deletions cut 3 bases from V and 0 bases from J, with 6 bases between. CDR3 nucleotide sequence: TGTGCCTGGAGACTAAGCTCCTACAATGAGCAGTTCTTC. Its translation is CAWRLSSYNEQFF.

The chain has TRBV28 and TRBJ2-5; TRBD1 or TRBD2 may be the D gene (6 bases each). The germline CDR1 and CDR2 sequences are MDHEN and SYDVKM. With 7 bases removed from V and 5 bases from J, the gap between germline ends came to 14 bases. The CDR3 loop spans 13 amino acids. The CDR3 reads CASILGGGETQYF. The CDR3 DNA is TGTGCCAGCATCCTCGGGGGCGGGGAGACCCAGTACTTC.